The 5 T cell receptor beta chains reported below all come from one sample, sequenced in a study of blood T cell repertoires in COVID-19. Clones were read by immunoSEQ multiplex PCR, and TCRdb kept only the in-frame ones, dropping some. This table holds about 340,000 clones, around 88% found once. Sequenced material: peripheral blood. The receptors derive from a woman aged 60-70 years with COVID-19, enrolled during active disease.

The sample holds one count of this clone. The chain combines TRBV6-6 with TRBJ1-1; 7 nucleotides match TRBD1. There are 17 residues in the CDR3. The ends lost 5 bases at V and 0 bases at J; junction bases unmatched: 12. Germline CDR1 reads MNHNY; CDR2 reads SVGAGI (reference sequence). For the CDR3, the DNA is TGTGCCAGCAGTCCTACCCCATGGACAGGTTTGAACACTGAAGCTTTCTTT. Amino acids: CASSPTPWTGLNTEAFF.

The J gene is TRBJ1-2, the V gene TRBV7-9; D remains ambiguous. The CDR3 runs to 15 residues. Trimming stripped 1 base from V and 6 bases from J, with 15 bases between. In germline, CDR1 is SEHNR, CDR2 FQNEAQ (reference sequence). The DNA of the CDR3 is TGTGCCAGCAGCTTAGAGGTTCCGGGTATGGATGGCTACACCTTC. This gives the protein CASSLEVPGMDGYTF.

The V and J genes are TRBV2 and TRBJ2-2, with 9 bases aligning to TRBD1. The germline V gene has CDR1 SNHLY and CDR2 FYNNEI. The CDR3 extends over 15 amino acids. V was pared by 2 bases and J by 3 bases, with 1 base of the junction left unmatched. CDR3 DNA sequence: TGTGCCAGCAGTGAAACAGGGGGCGACACCGGGGAGCTGTTTTTT. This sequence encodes CASSETGGDTGELFF.

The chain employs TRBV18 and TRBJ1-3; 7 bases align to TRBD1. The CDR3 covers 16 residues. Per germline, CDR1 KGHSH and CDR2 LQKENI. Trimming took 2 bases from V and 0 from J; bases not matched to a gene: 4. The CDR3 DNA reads TGTGCCAGCTCACCAGACAGGGCGAACTCTGGAAACACCATATATTTT. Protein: CASSPDRANSGNTIYF.

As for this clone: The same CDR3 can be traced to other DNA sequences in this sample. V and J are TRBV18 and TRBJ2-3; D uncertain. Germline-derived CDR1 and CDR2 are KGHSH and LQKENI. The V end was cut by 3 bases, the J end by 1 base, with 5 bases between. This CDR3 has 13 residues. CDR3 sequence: CASSPPGTDTQYF. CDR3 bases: TGTGCCAGCTCACCTCCGGGCACAGATACGCAGTATTTT.